The entry below describes one T cell receptor beta chain. Germline V gene lookup returns CDR1 GTSNPN and CDR2 SVGIG (reference sequence). Trimming stripped 1 base from V and 11 bases from J, with 9 bases between. The CDR3 totals 11 residues. The data are from a study of shared clonotypes between healthy human individuals. The table came from immunoSEQ multiplex PCR; TCRdb's copy has only in-frame clones and leaves some out. This table holds a few million clones, approximately 95% found once. The origin of this receptor is a man aged 18 to 29 in good health. Some clones in this sample may be carry-over from other donors' samples. Sequenced sample: naive CD4+ T cells from PBMCs. Subset in this sample: CD45RA+ positively selected. The rearrangement joins TRBV30 to TRBJ1-3; D is ambiguous. For the CDR3, the DNA is TGTGCCTGGAGTGGTCCGTCCCCCATATATTTT. Translation: CAWSGPSPIYF.